This TCR beta chain was captured by sequencing in a study of blood T cell repertoires in COVID-19. V was clipped by 4 bases and J by 0 bases; unmatched bases: 9. Germline loops: CDR1 SGHRS, CDR2 YFSETQ. The CDR3 is 16 residues long. Here immunoSEQ multiplex PCR was the method, and the copy in TCRdb shows in-frame clones only, minus some. The repertoire holds about 230,000 clones, with around 84% as singletons. Participants' own reports of clinical history determined their cohort assignment. The sample taken for sequencing was PBMCs or T cells enriched from blood (not recorded which). This TCR derives from a man aged 18 to 29 who had recovered from COVID-19. The chain carries TRBV5-1 and TRBJ2-7; 8 bases map to TRBD1. DNA of the CDR3: TGCGCCAGCAGCGTCGAGACAGGGGCAAGCTCCTACGAGCAGTACTTC. Translating gives CASSVETGASSYEQYF.